This T cell receptor beta chain is drawn from a study of identical twins (dated by TCRdb to the mid-2010s). With respect to the entire study: To test whether fetal clonotypes persist, the study used deep sequencing on TCR alpha and beta repertoires from monozygotic twins, unrelated adults of various ages, and cord blood. Replicate twin experiments were performed at different times using different library preparation protocols to rule out contamination.

Every donor in the study was a healthy Caucasian. Three pairs of female monozygotic twins, all aged about 18 to 29 years, made up the twin cohort. Using Miltenyi CD45RO+ enrichment and human naive T-cell isolation kits, memory (CD45RO+) and naive T cells were isolated from PBMC. The library was obtained by 5' RACE. Reads for this sample came from an Illumina HiSeq 2000. A universal primer binding site was added through template switching, and the final cDNA carried a unique molecular identifier so that TCR cDNA molecules could be counted accurately. Specific primers in the conserved constant-segment region were used to synthesize first-strand cDNA for the TCR alpha and beta chains. To control for contamination, every cDNA library carried two barcodes: a SMART-Mk sample barcode plus Illumina barcodes. TruSeq adapter sequences along with Illumina sample barcodes were introduced in two successive PCR steps. Sequencing of the TCR alpha and beta cDNA libraries was done on the Illumina HiSeq platform using custom primers. In the authors' own workflow: Raw reads were processed with MiGEC to extract unique molecular identifiers, and MiXCR was used to determine CDR3 positions. Recombination models were inferred per individual with the repgenHMM and IGoR tools using an EM algorithm. Shared clonotypes were analyzed with the tcR package in R, and sharing was normalized by the product of cloneset sizes. Out-of-frame nonproductive sequences were analyzed to study raw recombination free of thymic and clonal selection effects. TCRdb took the public reads, trimmed them with fastp at Q25, ran MiXCR for clone calling and kept in-frame beta chains. Every entry covers one CDR3 protein and lists the most common genes and DNA from its rows. TCRdb, rather than the study authors, made the V and J calls. This sample comprises around 240,000 distinct CDR3 sequences, approximately 7% of them detected only once. The ten largest clones capture under 4% of the sample.

The CDR3 numbers 16 residues from cysteine through phenylalanine. The entry retains the CDR3 DNA only, 48 bases that are in frame from base 1. The CDR1 and CDR2 encoded by the germline V gene are MNHNS and SASEGT. V lost 6 bases and J lost 4 bases; the stretch between them is 20 bases long. General study outcomes and caveats: Invariant T cells such as MAIT and iNKT could partly confound zero-insertion analyses, though diverse VJ usage argued against this for most clonotypes. Conclusions relied on cross-sectional statistical analysis, since the same donors could not be followed over many years. Abundant cord blood beta clonotypes carried fewer insertions; young adult naive repertoires showed a weaker similar trend, while memory repertoires showed none. In beta out-of-frame sequences, excess twin sharing was weaker, because having fewer shared sequences lowered the signal-to-noise ratio. Compared with coincidental sharing between unrelated individuals, out-of-frame TCR alpha sequences shared between twins had an excess of sequences with low generation probability. Recombination models systematically underestimated out-of-frame TCR alpha sharing in monozygotic twins but agreed with sharing between unrelated individuals.

This clonotype has at least ten counts. Its specific antigen is unknown. There are no base qualities to consult, and no much larger clone falls within one base. These data are also associated with another study on yellow fever vaccine responses in identical twins. The second publication reports: According to the authors, the vaccine-induced T cell response in identical twins seemed to be partly convergent and partly specific to each individual. Focusing on identical twins, the study followed the T cell clones that responded to the vaccine, and did so with precision.

The rearranged chain carries TRBV6-1 and TRBJ2-3, and TRBD2 may be the D gene, going by 6 matching bases. The sequence derives from a woman aged 18-30 years in good health. The sample consisted of memory (CD45RO+) T cells sorted from blood. Taken with the paper, the label for cell subset or site translates to: CD45RO+ enriched T cells. The CDR3 in this case is CASSSGRRGSPDTQYF. Here is the DNA: TGTGCCAGCAGCTCTGGACGGCGGGGTTCTCCAGATACGCAGTATTTT.